This TCR beta chain was recorded in a study of OX40 agonist ivuxolimab in advanced cancers. Study in general: Partial responses were recorded for three patients, including one with hepatocellular carcinoma and two with cutaneous melanoma. Findings and limits, study-wide: Among the least clonally expanded were partial responders at 0.1-3.0 mg/kg. At 0.1 to 3.0 mg/kg, clonal expansion of CD4+ and CD8+ blood T cells had occurred by week 6.

Assay: immunoSEQ multiplex PCR; the TCRdb copy retains only in-frame clones and omits some. The table shows more than 65,000 clones, with 85% occurring only once. This clone was observed once. Its target is not known. V lost 0 bases and J lost 4, with 3 bases in between. Germline CDR1 and CDR2: SGDLS and YYNGEE. The CDR3 is 12 residues long. The sample consisted of CD4+ or CD8+ T cells sorted from blood, taken in a trial of the OX40 agonist ivuxolimab. The sequence derives from an adult with an advanced solid tumor such as melanoma, head and neck, liver or kidney cancer. The rearrangement joins TRBV9 to TRBJ2-3; D is unclear. CDR3 sequence reads: CASSVGADTQYF. The CDR3 nucleotides read TGTGCCAGCAGCGTAGGAGCAGATACGCAGTATTTT. Complete variable domain (other parts from reference TRBV9 and TRBJ2-3): DSGVTQTPKHLITATGQRVTLRCSPRSGDLSVYWYQQSLDQGLQFLIQYYNGEERAKGNILERFSAQQFPDLHSELNLSSLELGDSALYFCASSVGADTQYFGPGTRLTVL.